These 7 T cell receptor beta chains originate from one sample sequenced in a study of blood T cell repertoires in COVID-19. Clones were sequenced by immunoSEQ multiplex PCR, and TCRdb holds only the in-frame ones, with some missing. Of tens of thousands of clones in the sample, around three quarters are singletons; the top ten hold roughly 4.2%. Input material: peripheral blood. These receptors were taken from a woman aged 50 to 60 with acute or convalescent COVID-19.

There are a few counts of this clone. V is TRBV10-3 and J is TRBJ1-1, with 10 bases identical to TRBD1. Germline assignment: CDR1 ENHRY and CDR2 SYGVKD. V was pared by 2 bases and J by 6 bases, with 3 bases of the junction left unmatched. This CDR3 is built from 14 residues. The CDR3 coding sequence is TGTGCCATCAGTGAGCCGGGGACAGGGGCTGAAGCTTTCTTT. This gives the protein CAISEPGTGAEAFF.

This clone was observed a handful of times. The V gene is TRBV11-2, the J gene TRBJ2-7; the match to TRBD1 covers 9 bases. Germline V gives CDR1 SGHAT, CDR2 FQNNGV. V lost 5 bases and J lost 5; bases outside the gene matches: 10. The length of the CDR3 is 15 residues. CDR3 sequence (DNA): TGTGCCAGCAGCCGAATCCGGGACAGGGATAACGAGCAGTACTTC. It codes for CASSRIRDRDNEQYF. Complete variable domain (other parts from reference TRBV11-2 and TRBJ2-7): EAGVAQSPRYKIIEKRQSVAFWCNPISGHATLYWYQQILGQGPKLLIQFQNNGVVDDSQLPKDRFSAERLKGVDSTLKIQPAKLEDSAVYLCASSRIRDRDNEQYFGPGTRLTVT.

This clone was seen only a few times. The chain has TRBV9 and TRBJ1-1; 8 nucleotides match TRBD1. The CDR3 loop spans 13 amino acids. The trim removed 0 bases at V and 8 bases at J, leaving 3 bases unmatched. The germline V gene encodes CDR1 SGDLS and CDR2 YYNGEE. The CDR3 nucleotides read TGTGCCAGCAGCGTAGCAGGACAGGGAGAAGCTTTCTTT. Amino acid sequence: CASSVAGQGEAFF.

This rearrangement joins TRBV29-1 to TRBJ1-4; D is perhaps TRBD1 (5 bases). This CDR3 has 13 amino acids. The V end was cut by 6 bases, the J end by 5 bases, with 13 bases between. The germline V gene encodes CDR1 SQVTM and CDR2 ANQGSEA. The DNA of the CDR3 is TGCAGCGTACGGTCAGGGAAGAATGAAAAACTGTTTTTT. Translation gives CSVRSGKNEKLFF.

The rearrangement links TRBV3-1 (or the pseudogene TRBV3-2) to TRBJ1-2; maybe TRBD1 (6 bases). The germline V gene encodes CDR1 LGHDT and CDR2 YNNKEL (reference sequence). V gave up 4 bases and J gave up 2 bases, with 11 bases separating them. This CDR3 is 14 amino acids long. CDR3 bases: TGTGCCAGCAGCCCGGTAGGGACAAACTATGGCTACACCTTC. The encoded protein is CASSPVGTNYGYTF.

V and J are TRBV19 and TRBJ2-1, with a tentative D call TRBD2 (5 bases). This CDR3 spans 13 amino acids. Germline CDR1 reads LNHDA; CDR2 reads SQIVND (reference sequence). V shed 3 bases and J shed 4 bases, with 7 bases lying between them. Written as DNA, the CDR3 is TGTGCCAGTAGTATCGGACTGTACAATGAGCAGTTCTTC. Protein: CASSIGLYNEQFF.

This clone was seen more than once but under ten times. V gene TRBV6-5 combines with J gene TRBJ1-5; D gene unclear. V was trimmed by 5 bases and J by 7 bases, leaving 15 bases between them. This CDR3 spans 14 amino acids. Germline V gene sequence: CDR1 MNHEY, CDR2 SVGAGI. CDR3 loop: CASSLVPDGQPQHF. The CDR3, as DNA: TGTGCCAGCAGTCTAGTCCCTGATGGGCAGCCCCAGCATTTT.